This TCR beta chain was sequenced in a study of blood T cell repertoires in COVID-19. Study-wide context: Donors in the United States, Italy and Spain gave samples during acute or convalescent COVID-19. T cells, B-cell-depleted T cells, or PBMCs supplied cDNA or gDNA.

V was cut by 8 bases and J by 0 bases, with 13 bases left in between. CDR3 size: 14 residues. Per the germline V gene, CDR1 is ENHRY and CDR2 is SYGVKD. Study processing details: Estimates of nucleated cell counts were drawn from the amplification of reference gene primers. The data were produced by immunoSEQ multiplex PCR, yet TCRdb's version contains in-frame clones alone and is incomplete. The D gene and trimming were derived from the DNA, and the V and J assignments and clone size from that table. The table includes approximately 170,000 clones, approximately 79% detected once. This sequence was found in a woman in her forties or fifties with acute or convalescent COVID-19. V gene TRBV10-3 combines with J gene TRBJ1-2, with unresolved D. Material for sequencing was peripheral blood. The CDR3 DNA follows: TGTGCCATCGGGTCGGGAGCCGCTAACTATGGCTACACCTTC. It specifies CAIGSGAANYGYTF.